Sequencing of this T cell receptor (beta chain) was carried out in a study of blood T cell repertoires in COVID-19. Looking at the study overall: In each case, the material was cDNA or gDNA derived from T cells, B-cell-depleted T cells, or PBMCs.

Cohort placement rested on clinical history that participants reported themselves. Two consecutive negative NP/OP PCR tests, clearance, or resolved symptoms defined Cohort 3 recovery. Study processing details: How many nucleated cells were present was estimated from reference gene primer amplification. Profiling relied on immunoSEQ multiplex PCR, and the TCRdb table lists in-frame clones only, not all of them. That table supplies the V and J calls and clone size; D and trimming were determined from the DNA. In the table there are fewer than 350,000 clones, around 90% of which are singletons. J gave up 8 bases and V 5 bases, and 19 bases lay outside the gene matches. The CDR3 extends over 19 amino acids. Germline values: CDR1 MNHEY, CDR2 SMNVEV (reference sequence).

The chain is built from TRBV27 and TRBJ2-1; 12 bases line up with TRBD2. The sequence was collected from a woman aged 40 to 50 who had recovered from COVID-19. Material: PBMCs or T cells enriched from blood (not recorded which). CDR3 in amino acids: CASSGDNGLAGMGWDEQFF. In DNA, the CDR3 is TGTGCCAGCAGTGGAGATAACGGACTAGCGGGGATGGGTTGGGATGAGCAGTTCTTC.